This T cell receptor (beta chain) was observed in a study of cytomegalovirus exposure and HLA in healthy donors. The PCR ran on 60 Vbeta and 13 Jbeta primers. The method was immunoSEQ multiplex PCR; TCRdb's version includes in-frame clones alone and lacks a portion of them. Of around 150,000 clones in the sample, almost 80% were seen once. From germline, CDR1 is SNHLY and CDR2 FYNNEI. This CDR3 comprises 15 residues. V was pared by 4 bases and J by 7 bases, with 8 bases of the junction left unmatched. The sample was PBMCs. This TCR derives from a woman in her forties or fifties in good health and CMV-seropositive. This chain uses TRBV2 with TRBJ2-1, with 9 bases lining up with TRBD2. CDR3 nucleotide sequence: TGTGCCAGCAGTGGGGGCGGGAGGGCCAAGAATGAGCAGTTCTTC. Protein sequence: CASSGGGRAKNEQFF.